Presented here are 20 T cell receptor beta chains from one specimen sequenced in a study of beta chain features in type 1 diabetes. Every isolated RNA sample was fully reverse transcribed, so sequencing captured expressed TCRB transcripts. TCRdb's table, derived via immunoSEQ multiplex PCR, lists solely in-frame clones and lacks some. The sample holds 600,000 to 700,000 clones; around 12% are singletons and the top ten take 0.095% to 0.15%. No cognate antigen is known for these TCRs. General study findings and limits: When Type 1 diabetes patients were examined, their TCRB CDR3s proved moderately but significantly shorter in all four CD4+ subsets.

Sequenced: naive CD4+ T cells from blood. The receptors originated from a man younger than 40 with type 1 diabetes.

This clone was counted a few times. CDR3 residues: CATDTGTTYGYTF. The CDR3 bases are TGTGCCACCGACACCGGGACTACATATGGCTACACCTTC. The chain recombines TRBV10-3 with TRBJ1-2; D might be TRBD1 (5 bases). Trimming pared 10 bases from V and 5 bases from J, leaving 17 bases between. Germline assignment: CDR1 ENHRY and CDR2 SYGVKD. There are 13 residues in the CDR3.

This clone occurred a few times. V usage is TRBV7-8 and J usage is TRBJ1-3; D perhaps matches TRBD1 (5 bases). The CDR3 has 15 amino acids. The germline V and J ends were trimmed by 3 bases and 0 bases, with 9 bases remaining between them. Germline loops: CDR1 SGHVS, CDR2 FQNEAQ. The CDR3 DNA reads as TGTGCCAGCAGCTTGGGACTGAACTCTGGAAACACCATATATTTT. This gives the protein CASSLGLNSGNTIYF.

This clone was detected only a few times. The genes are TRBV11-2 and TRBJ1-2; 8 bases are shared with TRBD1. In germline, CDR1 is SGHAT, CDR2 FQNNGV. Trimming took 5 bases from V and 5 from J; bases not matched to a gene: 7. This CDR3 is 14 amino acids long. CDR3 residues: CASSPFDRGYGYTF. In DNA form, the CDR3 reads TGTGCCAGCAGCCCCTTTGACAGGGGATATGGCTACACCTTC.

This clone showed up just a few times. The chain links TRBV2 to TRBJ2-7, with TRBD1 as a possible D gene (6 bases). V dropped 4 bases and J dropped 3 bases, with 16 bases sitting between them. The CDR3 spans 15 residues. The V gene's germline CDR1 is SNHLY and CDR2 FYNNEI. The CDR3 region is CASSGGQGIIYEQYF. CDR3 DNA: TGTGCCAGCAGTGGGGGGCAGGGGATCATCTACGAGCAGTACTTC.

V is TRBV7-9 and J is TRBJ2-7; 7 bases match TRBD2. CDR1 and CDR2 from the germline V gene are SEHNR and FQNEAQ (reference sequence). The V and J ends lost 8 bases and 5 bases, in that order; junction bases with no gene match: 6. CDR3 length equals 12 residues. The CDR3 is CASQAGVDEQYF. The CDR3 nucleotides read TGTGCCAGCCAGGCGGGGGTCGACGAGCAGTACTTC.

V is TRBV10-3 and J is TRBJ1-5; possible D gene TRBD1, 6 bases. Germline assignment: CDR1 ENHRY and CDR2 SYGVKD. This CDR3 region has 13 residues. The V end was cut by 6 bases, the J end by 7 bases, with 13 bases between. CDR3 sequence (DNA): TGTGCCATCAGGGAAGGGGGGCGGCAGCCCCAGCATTTT. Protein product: CAIREGGRQPQHF.

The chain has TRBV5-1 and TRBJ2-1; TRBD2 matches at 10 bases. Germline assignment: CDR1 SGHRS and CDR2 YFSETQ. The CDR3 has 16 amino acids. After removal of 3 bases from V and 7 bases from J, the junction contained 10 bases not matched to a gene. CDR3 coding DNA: TGCGCCAGCAGCTCTCCGGGACTAGCGAACCTAAATGAGCAGTTCTTC. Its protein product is CASSSPGLANLNEQFF.

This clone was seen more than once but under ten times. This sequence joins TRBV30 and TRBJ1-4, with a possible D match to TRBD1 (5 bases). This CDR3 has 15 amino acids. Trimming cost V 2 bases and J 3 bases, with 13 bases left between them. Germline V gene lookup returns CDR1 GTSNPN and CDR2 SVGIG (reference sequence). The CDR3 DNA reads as TGTGCCTGGAGTCGGTGGGACGGGCCTAATGAAAAACTGTTTTTT. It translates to CAWSRWDGPNEKLFF.

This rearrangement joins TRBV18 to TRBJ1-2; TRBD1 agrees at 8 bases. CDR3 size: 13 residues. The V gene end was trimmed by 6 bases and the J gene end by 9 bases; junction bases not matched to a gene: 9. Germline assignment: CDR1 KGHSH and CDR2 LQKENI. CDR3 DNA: TGTGCCAGCTCGTCGGACAGGGCATTTAGCTACACCTTC. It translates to CASSSDRAFSYTF.

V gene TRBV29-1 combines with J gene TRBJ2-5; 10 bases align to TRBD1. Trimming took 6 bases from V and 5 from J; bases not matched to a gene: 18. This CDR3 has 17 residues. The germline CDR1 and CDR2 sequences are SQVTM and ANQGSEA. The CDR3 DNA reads TGCAGCGTCACACCGGGACAGGGGACTGTCCGTGGGGAGACCCAGTACTTC. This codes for CSVTPGQGTVRGETQYF.

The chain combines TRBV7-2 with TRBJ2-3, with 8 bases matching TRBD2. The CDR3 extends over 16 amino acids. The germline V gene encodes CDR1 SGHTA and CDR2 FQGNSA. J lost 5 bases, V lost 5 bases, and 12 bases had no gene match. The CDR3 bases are TGTGCCAGCAGCCCGAGATGGGCGGGGGGTGTAGATACGCAGTATTTT. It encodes CASSPRWAGGVDTQYF.

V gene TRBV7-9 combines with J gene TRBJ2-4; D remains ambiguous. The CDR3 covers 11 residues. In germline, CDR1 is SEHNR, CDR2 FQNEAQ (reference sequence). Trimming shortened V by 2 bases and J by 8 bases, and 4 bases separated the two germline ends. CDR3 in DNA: TGTGCCAGCAGCTTAACGGACATTCAGTACTTC. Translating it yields CASSLTDIQYF. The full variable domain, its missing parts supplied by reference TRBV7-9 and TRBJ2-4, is DTGVSQNPRHKITKRGQNVTFRCDPISEHNRLYWYRQTLGQGPEFLTYFQNEAQLEKSRLLSDRFSAERPKGSFSTLEIQRTEQGDSAMYLCASSLTDIQYFGAGTRLSVL.

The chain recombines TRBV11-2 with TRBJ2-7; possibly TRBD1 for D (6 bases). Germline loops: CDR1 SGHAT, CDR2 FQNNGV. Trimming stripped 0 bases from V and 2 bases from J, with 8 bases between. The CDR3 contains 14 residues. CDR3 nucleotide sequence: TGTGCCAGCAGCTTAGACAGGGGACCCTACGAGCAGTACTTC. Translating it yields CASSLDRGPYEQYF.

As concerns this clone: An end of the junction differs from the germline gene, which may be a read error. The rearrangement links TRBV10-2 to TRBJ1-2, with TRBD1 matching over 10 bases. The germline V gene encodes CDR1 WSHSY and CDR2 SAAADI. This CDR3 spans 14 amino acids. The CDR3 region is CASRTGQGVPQGAF. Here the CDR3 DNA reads TGCGCCAGCAGAACTGGACAGGGGGTACCTCAGGGCGCCTTC.

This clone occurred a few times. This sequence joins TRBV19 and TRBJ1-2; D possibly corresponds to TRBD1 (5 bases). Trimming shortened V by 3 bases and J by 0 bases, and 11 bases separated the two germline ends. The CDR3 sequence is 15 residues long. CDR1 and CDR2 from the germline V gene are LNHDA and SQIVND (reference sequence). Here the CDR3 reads CASSIVRQSNYGYTF. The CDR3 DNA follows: TGTGCCAGTAGTATCGTCCGACAGTCTAACTATGGCTACACCTTC.

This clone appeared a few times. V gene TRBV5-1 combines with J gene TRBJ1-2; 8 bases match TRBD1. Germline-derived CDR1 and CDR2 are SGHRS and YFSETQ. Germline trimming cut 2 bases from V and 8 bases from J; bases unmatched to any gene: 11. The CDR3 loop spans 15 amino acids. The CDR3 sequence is CASSFGTGASGGYTF. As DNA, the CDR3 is TGCGCCAGCAGCTTTGGGACAGGAGCCTCCGGAGGCTACACCTTC.

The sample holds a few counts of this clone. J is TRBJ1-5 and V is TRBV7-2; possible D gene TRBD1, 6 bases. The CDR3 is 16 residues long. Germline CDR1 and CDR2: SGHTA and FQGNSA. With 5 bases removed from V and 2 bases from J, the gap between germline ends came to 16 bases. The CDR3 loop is CASSLTGQRGNQPQHF. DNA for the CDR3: TGTGCCAGCAGCCTCACTGGACAGAGGGGCAATCAGCCCCAGCATTTT.

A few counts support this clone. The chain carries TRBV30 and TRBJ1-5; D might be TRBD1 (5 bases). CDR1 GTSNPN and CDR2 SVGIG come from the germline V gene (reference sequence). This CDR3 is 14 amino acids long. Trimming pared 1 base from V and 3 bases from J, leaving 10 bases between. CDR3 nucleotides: TGTGCCTGGAGTGGGGGACGGTTCAATCAGCCCCAGCATTTT. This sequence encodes CAWSGGRFNQPQHF.

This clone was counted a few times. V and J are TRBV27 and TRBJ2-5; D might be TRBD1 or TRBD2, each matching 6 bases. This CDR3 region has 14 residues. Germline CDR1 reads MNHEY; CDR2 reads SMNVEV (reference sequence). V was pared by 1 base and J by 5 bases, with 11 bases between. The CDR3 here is CASSLWGAEETQYF. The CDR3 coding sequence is TGTGCCAGCAGTTTATGGGGGGCCGAGGAGACCCAGTACTTC.

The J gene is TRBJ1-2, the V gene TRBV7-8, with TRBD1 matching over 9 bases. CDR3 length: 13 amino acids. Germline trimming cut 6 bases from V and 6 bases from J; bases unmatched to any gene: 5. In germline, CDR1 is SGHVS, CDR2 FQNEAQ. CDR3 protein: CASSSGTGNGYTF. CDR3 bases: TGTGCCAGCAGTTCCGGGACAGGGAATGGCTACACCTTC. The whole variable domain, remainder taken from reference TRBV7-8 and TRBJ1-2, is GAGVSQSPRYKVAKRGQDVALRCDPISGHVSLFWYQQALGQGPEFLTYFQNEAQLDKSGLPSDRFFAERPEGSVSTLKIQRTQQEDSAVYLCASSSGTGNGYTFGSGTRLTVV.